The 11 T cell receptor beta chains in this list originate from one sample, sequenced in a study of blood T cell repertoires in COVID-19. Data came from immunoSEQ multiplex PCR; TCRdb stores just in-frame clones and leaves some out. The top ten clones hold 8% to 9% of a sample with about 140,000 clones, about 83% of them seen once. Sequenced material: peripheral blood. The receptors stem from a man aged 25-40 years with COVID-19, enrolled during active disease.

V and J are TRBV6-5 and TRBJ1-6, with D unresolved. The germline gives CDR1 MNHEY, CDR2 SVGAGI. Trimming stripped 8 bases from V and 7 bases from J, with 12 bases between. The CDR3 totals 13 residues. The CDR3 DNA reads as TGTGCCAGCCAGTTAGGAGGGAATTCACCCCTCCACTTT. Translation: CASQLGGNSPLHF.

This clone was recorded a few times. The chain joins TRBV7-2 to TRBJ2-7, with D perhaps matching TRBD1 (6 bases). CDR3 length: 14 amino acids. V was clipped by 5 bases and J by 1 base, with 12 bases between them. Germline CDR1 reads SGHTA; CDR2 reads FQGNSA. CDR3 in DNA: TGTGCCAGCAGCAGGACAGCCCAATCCTACGAGCAGTACTTC. Amino acids: CASSRTAQSYEQYF.

The gene calls are TRBV11-2 and TRBJ2-7, with D perhaps TRBD2 (5 bases). Germline loops: CDR1 SGHAT, CDR2 FQNNGV. This CDR3 region has 13 residues. Trimming removed 8 bases from V and 5 bases from J, with 16 bases in between. CDR3 sequence: CASRRVPGNEQYF. The CDR3 coding sequence is TGTGCCAGCCGGCGGGTTCCTGGAAACGAGCAGTACTTC.

The chain employs TRBV9 and TRBJ1-6; 8 bases line up with TRBD1. Germline assignment: CDR1 SGDLS and CDR2 YYNGEE. Unmatched junction bases numbered 11, after V lost 5 bases and J lost 10 bases. There are 15 residues in the CDR3. The CDR3: CASSGSGQGGSPLHF. The CDR3 bases are TGTGCCAGCAGTGGATCTGGACAGGGAGGCTCACCCCTCCACTTT.

The genes are TRBV19 and TRBJ2-1; 10 nucleotides line up with TRBD2. J lost 1 base, V lost 1 base, and 7 bases had no gene match. The V gene's germline CDR1 is LNHDA and CDR2 SQIVND (reference sequence). The CDR3 is 18 residues long. In nucleotides, the CDR3 is TGTGCCAGTAGTATAGGGGACCAAGCGGGAGGGTCCTACAATGAGCAGTTCTTC. As protein: CASSIGDQAGGSYNEQFF.

The chain couples TRBV7-6 to TRBJ2-3; no definite D call. The CDR3 contains 15 residues. V was shortened by 1 base and J by 2 bases, with 10 bases between the two germline ends. Germline CDR1 SGHVS, CDR2 FNYEAQ. DNA for the CDR3: TGTGCCAGCAGCTTAGGTGGTAGTCCCACAGATACGCAGTATTTT. This codes for CASSLGGSPTDTQYF.

The chain employs TRBV28 and TRBJ2-1; 9 nucleotides agree with TRBD2. The germline V gene has CDR1 MDHEN and CDR2 SYDVKM. Unmatched junction bases numbered 0, after V lost 5 bases and J lost 4 bases. This CDR3 has 13 amino acids. The CDR3 region is CASSAGGYNEQFF. The CDR3 nucleotides are TGTGCCAGCAGTGCGGGAGGGTACAATGAGCAGTTCTTC.

The chain carries TRBV9 and TRBJ2-7; maybe TRBD1 (8 bases). The CDR3 has 16 residues. Germline V gene data show CDR1 as SGDLS and CDR2 as YYNGEE. Trimming removed 3 bases from V and 2 bases from J, with 18 bases in between. CDR3 residues: CASSGNTGGGTYEQYF. The CDR3 DNA is TGTGCCAGCAGCGGGAACACAGGGGGGGGAACCTACGAGCAGTACTTC.

J is TRBJ1-2 and V is TRBV28, with 7 positions matching TRBD1. Germline V gene sequence: CDR1 MDHEN, CDR2 SYDVKM. V trimming: 5 bases; J trimming: 1 base; junction bases outside the gene matches: 7. This CDR3 comprises 15 residues. The CDR3 reads CASSTRGTVNYGYTF. In DNA, the CDR3 is TGTGCCAGCAGTACAAGGGGGACAGTTAACTATGGCTACACCTTC.

About this clone itself: The junction departs from germline at one end; a sequencing error may be responsible. CDR3 nucleotide sequence: TGTGCCAGCAGTCACCGGGACAGGGCTTATCATCCCCAGCATTTT. Its protein is CASSHRDRAYHPQHF. The V call is TRBV2, the J call TRBJ1-5, with TRBD1 matching 9 bases. The germline gives CDR1 SNHLY, CDR2 FYNNEI. The CDR3 runs 15 residues.

The CDR3 DNA reads as TGTGCCAGCAGCGTAGATACTAGCGGGACGGGTGAGCAGTTCTTC. This sequence encodes CASSVDTSGTGEQFF. This rearrangement joins TRBV9 to TRBJ2-1, with 10 bases identical to TRBD2. CDR1 and CDR2 from the germline V gene are SGDLS and YYNGEE. The CDR3 runs 15 residues. V dropped 0 bases and J dropped 9; count of bases not matched to a gene: 6.